This entry describes one T cell receptor beta chain. As yet, its antigen is unknown. Trimming pared 5 bases from V and 4 bases from J, leaving 11 bases between. The germline V gene has CDR1 SGHTA and CDR2 FQGNSA. The length of the CDR3 is 13 residues. These data belong to a study of cytomegalovirus exposure and HLA in healthy donors. Study-wide results and limits: Equally common other TCR beta chains were less clonally expanded than HLA-associated ones, a later analysis found. One later analysis reportedly identified an Asian-associated ancestry cluster that showed fewer N-insertions than the roughly 720-donor mean. In most subjects, TCR beta sequences reportedly gave accurate predictions of HLA-A and HLA-B alleles.

The PCR was carried out with 60 Vbeta primers and 13 Jbeta primers. Sequenced by immunoSEQ multiplex PCR; TCRdb stores in-frame clones only, minus some. The sample records fewer than 150,000 clones, roughly 74% being singletons. The chain couples TRBV7-2 to TRBJ1-2; a weak D match, TRBD1 (5 bases). The sequenced sample consisted of PBMCs. This TCR came from a woman aged 45 to 65 in good health and CMV-seropositive. Here the CDR3 reads CASSNGHPYGYTF. The DNA of the CDR3 is TGTGCCAGCAGCAACGGACACCCCTATGGCTACACCTTC.